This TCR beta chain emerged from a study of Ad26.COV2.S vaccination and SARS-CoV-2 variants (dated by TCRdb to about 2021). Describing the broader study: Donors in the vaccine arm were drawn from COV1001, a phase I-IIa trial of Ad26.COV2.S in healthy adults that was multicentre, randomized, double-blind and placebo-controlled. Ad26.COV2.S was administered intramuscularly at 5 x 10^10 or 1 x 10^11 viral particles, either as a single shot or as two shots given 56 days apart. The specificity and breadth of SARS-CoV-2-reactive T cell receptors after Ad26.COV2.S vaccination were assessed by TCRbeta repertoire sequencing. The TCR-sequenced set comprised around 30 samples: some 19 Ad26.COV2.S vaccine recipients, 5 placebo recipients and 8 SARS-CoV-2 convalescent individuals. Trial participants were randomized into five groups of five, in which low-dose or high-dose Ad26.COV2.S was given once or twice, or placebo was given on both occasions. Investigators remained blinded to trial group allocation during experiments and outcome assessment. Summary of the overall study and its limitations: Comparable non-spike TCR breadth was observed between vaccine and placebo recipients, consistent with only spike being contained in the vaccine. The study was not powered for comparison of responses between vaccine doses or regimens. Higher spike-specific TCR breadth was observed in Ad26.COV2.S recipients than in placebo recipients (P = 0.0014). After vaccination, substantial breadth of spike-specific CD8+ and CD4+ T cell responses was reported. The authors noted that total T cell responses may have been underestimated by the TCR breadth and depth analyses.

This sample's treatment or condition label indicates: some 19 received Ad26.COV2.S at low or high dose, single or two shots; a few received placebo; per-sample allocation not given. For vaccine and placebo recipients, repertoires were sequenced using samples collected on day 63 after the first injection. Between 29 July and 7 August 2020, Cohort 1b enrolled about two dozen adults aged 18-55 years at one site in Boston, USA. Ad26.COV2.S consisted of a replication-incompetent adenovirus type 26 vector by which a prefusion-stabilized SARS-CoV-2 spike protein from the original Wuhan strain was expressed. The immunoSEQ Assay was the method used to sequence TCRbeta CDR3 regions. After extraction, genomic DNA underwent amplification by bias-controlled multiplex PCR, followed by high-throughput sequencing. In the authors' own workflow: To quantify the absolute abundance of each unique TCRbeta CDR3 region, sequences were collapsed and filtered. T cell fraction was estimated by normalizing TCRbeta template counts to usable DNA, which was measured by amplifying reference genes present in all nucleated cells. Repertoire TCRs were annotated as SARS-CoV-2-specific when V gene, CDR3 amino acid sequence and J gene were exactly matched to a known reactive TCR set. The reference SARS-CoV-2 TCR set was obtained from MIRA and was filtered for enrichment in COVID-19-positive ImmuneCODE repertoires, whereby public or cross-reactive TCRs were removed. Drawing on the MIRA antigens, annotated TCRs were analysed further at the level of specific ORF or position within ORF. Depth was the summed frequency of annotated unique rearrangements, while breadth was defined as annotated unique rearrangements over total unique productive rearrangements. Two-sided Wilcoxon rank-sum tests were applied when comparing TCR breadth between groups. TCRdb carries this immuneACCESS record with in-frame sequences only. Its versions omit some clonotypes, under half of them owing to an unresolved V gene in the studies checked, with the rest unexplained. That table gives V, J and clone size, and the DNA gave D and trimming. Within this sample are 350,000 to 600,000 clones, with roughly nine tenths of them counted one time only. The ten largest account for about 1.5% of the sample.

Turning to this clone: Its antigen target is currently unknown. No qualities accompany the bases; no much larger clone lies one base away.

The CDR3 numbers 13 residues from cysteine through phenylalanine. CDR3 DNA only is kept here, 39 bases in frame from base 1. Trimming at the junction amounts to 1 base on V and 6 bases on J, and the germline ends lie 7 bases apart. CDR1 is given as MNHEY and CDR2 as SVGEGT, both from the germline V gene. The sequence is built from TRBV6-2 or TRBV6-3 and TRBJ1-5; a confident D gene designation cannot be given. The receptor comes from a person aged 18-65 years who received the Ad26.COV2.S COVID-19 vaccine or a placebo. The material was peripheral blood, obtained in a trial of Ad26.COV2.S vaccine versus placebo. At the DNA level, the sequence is TGTGCCAGCAGTTACTTTTTGAGTCAGCCCCAGCATTTT. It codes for CASSYFLSQPQHF.